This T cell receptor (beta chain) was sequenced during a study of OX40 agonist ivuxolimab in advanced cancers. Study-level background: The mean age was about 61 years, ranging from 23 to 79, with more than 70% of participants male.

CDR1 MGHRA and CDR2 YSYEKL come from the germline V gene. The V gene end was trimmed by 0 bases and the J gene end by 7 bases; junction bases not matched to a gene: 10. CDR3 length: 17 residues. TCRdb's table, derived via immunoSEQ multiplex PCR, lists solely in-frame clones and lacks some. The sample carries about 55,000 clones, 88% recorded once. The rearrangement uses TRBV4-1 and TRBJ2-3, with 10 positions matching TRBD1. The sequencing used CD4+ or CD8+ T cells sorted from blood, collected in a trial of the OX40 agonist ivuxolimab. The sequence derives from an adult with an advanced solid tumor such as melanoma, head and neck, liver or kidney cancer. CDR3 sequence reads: CASSQDRQGQGYHTQYF. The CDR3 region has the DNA TGCGCCAGCAGCCAAGATCGCCAGGGACAGGGGTACCATACGCAGTATTTT.